This is a list of T cell receptor beta chains from one sample in a study of control samples from healthy donors and cancer patients. The data were produced by immunoSEQ multiplex PCR, yet TCRdb's version contains in-frame clones alone and is incomplete. The sample yields about 160,000 clones, about 90% seen once. The sample was blood. The receptors originated from a man younger than 45 in good health. Both conserved end residues are part of each CDR3. The D gene is left open where the match is weak. Part of the rows lack a size; the others show once, few, many or a class for expanded clones.

j_call,d_call,v_call,clone_size,cdr3_nt,cdr3_aa
TRBJ1-1,-,TRBV5-1,-,TGCGCCAGCAGCTCGATGACCACAGGGATGCAAGCTTTCTTT,CASSSMTTGMQAFF
TRBJ1-1,TRBD1,TRBV9,-,TGTGCCAGCAGCGCGGGACAGGGAAGAGCTTTCTTT,CASSAGQGRAFF
TRBJ2-5,-,TRBV3-1/TRBV3-2,-,TGTGCCAGCAGCCAAGAGGGGGGGGCCTTAGAGACCCAGTACTTC,CASSQEGGALETQYF
TRBJ2-1,-,TRBV28,-,TGTGCCAGCAGTTTCTGGACAGACGACAATGAGCAGTTCTTC,CASSFWTDDNEQFF
TRBJ2-7,-,TRBV19,-,TGTGCCAGTAGTCGTACAGGGAATTACGAGCAGTACTTC,CASSRTGNYEQYF
TRBJ2-3,TRBD2,TRBV28,once,TGTGCCAGCAGTGAACGACTAGCGGGAGCTGCAGATACGCAGTATTTT,CASSERLAGAADTQYF
TRBJ2-7,-,TRBV4-1,-,TGCGCCAGCAGCCAGGGGTCGGGGCAATACGAGCAGTACTTC,CASSQGSGQYEQYF
TRBJ1-6,TRBD1,TRBV29-1,-,TGCAGCGTCCGGCTGGAGAGTCAACAGGGGACTTCACCCCTCCACTTT,CSVRLESQQGTSPLHF
TRBJ1-4,-,TRBV19,-,TGTGCCAGTAGTGCGTGGGGTGGCGAAAAACTGTTTTTT,CASSAWGGEKLFF
TRBJ1-6,TRBD1,TRBV4-2,-,TGTGCCAGCAGCCCCCAAGCCGGGACAGGGACCTATAATTCACCCCTCCACTTT,CASSPQAGTGTYNSPLHF
TRBJ1-1,-,TRBV1,-,TGCACCAGCAGCCGACAAACGGGACAGGGAGGGAACACTGAAGCTTTCTTT,CTSSRQTGQGGNTEAFF
TRBJ2-3,-,TRBV29-1,-,TGCAGCGTTGAAATGACCCCAGATACGCAGTATTTT,CSVEMTPDTQYF
TRBJ1-1,-,TRBV7-9,-,TGTGCCAGCAGCTTAGCTGGCTCCGGGGACACTGAAGCTTTCTTT,CASSLAGSGDTEAFF
TRBJ1-1,-,TRBV5-4,-,TGTGCCAGCAGCTTGGACGGGACTGAAGCTTTCTTT,CASSLDGTEAFF
TRBJ1-6,-,TRBV24-1,-,TGTGCCACCCAACATCCCCTCAGGTCCTATAATTCACCCCTCCACTTT,CATQHPLRSYNSPLHF
TRBJ1-1,-,TRBV5-1,-,TGCGCCAGCGCTGAGTCCGGACACAACACTGAAGCTTTCTTT,CASAESGHNTEAFF
TRBJ1-2,-,TRBV7-8,once,TGTGCCAGCAGCTCACCTGACAGGACCGCATATGGCTACACCTTC,CASSSPDRTAYGYTF
TRBJ1-1,TRBD1,TRBV5-4,-,TGTGCCAGCAGCGGCGGGACAGGGTATGTTTCTGAAGCTTTCTTT,CASSGGTGYVSEAFF
TRBJ1-1,-,TRBV14,-,TGTGCCAGCAGCCAAACGACCGGTCCGCACGCTGAAGCTTTCTTT,CASSQTTGPHAEAFF
TRBJ2-7,-,TRBV6-2/TRBV6-3,-,TGTGCCAGCAGCCCCGAGAGGTACGAGCAGTACTTC,CASSPERYEQYF
TRBJ1-6,TRBD1,TRBV15,-,TGTGCCACCAGCAGAGTACAGGGGAATAATTCACCCCTCCACTTT,CATSRVQGNNSPLHF
TRBJ2-2,-,TRBV28,-,TGTGCCAGCAGTTCAGGGGAAAACACCGGGGAGCTGTTTTTT,CASSSGENTGELFF
TRBJ2-2,-,TRBV9,-,TGTGCCAGCAGCCCCCTCGGTACGCGCACCGGGGAGCTGTTTTTT,CASSPLGTRTGELFF
TRBJ1-3,TRBD1,TRBV5-6,-,TGTGCCAGCAGCCGGACAGGCTTGATGTCCGGAAACACCATATATTTT,CASSRTGLMSGNTIYF
TRBJ1-2,-,TRBV3-1/TRBV3-2,-,TGTGCCAGCAGCTTACAGGGCGGCGGCTACACCTTC,CASSLQGGGYTF
TRBJ2-5,-,TRBV10-3,-,TGTGCCATCAGTGAAAAGGGTATGCAGACCCAGTACTTC,CAISEKGMQTQYF
TRBJ1-2,TRBD1,TRBV7-9,-,TGTGCCAGCAGCTCACACGGGACAGGGGATTGGATTACCTATGGCTACACCTTC,CASSSHGTGDWITYGYTF
TRBJ1-5,-,TRBV10-3,once,TGTGCCATCGGTAACCTCGACAATCAGCCCCAGCATTTT,CAIGNLDNQPQHF
TRBJ2-7,-,TRBV5-6,-,TGTGCCAGCAGCCCTCGAAGGAGCTCCTACGAGCAGTACTTC,CASSPRRSSYEQYF
TRBJ1-2,TRBD1,TRBV28,-,TGTGCCAGCTTAGACAGGGGCGTCTCGGGCTACACCTTC,CASLDRGVSGYTF
TRBJ1-3,-,TRBV20-1,once,TGCAGTGCTAGTCTAGGGCTCTTGAACACCATATATTTT,CSASLGLLNTIYF
TRBJ2-1,TRBD1,TRBV11-1,once,TGTGCCAGCAGCCGGGGACAGCAGAGCAATGAGCAGTTCTTC,CASSRGQQSNEQFF
TRBJ1-2,-,TRBV28,once,TGTGCCAGCAGAAATGGGAACCTCTATGGCTACACCTTC,CASRNGNLYGYTF
TRBJ2-5,-,TRBV5-6,-,TGTGCCAGCAGCTTGCGGGCGGCGGCCTCAATGTACCAAGAGACCCAGTACTTC,CASSLRAAASMYQETQYF
TRBJ2-1,TRBD2,TRBV5-4,-,TGTGCCAGCAGCTGGGGACTAGCGGATGCCTACAATGAGCAGTTCTTC,CASSWGLADAYNEQFF
TRBJ1-2,-,TRBV5-1,-,TGCGCCAGCAGCTTGGGTGGTAGCGACTATGGCTACACCTTC,CASSLGGSDYGYTF
TRBJ2-5,-,TRBV19,-,TGTGCCAGTAGTCCGGCAGGGAAAGAGACCCAGTACTTC,CASSPAGKETQYF
TRBJ2-7,-,TRBV6-5,few,TGTGCCACGAGGACGGTTCCCTACGAGCAGTACTTC,CATRTVPYEQYF
TRBJ2-7,-,TRBV5-5,-,TGTGCCAGCAGCTCCGGACTCCCCTACGAGCAGTACTTC,CASSSGLPYEQYF
TRBJ2-7,TRBD1,TRBV11-2,-,TGTGCCAGCAGCGGCAGGGGGTACGAGCAGTACTTC,CASSGRGYEQYF
TRBJ1-1,TRBD1,TRBV12-3/TRBV12-4,few,TGTGCCAGCAGCCCGGGACAGGGGTTTGAAGCTTTCTTT,CASSPGQGFEAFF
TRBJ1-1,-,TRBV11-2,-,TGTGCCAGCAGCTTAGGGGTGAACACTGAAGCTTTCTTT,CASSLGVNTEAFF
TRBJ2-2,-,TRBV6-5,-,TGTGCCAGCAGTTATTCCTCCCATCGCTCAGGGGAGCTGTTTTTT,CASSYSSHRSGELFF
TRBJ1-2,TRBD1,TRBV19,-,TGTGCCAGTAGTACCGCGGACAGGTTCCTCTATGGCTACACCTTC,CASSTADRFLYGYTF
TRBJ1-1,-,TRBV9,-,TGTGCCTCCGGGGGCGGTGGCACTGAAGCTTTCTTT,CASGGGGTEAFF
TRBJ1-2,-,TRBV20-1,-,TGCAGTGCTAGTTTAGGATCTAACTATGGCTACACCTTC,CSASLGSNYGYTF
TRBJ1-1,-,TRBV5-4,-,TGTGCCAGCAGCTTGGCCTTCCGCACTGAAGCTTTCTTT,CASSLAFRTEAFF